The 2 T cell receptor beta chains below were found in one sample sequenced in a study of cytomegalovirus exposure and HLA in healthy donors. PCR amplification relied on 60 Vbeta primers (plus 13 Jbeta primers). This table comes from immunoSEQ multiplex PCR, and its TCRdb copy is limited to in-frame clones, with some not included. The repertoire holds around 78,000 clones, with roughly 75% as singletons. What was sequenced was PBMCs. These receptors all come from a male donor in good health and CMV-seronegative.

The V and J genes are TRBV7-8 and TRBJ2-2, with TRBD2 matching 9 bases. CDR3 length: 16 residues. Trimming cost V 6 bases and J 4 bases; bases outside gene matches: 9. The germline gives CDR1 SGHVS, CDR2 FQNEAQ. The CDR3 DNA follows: TGTGCCAGCAGGGATCCGGGACTAGCTACCACCGGGGAGCTGTTTTTT. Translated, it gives CASRDPGLATTGELFF. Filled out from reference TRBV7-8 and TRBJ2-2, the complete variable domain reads GAGVSQSPRYKVAKRGQDVALRCDPISGHVSLFWYQQALGQGPEFLTYFQNEAQLDKSGLPSDRFFAERPEGSVSTLKIQRTQQEDSAVYLCASRDPGLATTGELFFGEGSRLTVL.

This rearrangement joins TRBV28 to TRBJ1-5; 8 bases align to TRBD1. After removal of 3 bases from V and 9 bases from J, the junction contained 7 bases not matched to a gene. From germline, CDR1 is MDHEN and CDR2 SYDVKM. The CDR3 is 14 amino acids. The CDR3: CASSFGTGEGPQHF. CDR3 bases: TGTGCCAGCAGTTTCGGGACAGGAGAGGGGCCCCAGCATTTT.